This entry features one T cell receptor (beta chain) sequence. This clonotype occurred many times. Its antigen is unknown. The sample holds no much larger clone one base away, and base qualities are not on file. This entry comes from a study of T cells in Graves' hyperthyroidism and ophthalmopathy (dated by TCRdb to about 2019). In the study overall: Peripheral blood samples were taken at initial diagnosis, before any treatment was given. To identify distinguishing TCR V-J signatures, a discovery cohort of about 100 patients was used, comprising approximately 40 with Graves' ophthalmopathy and approximately 57 with stable Graves' hyperthyroidism. An independent validation cohort of 18 to 20 hyperthyroidism patients and about 16 patients who later progressed to ophthalmopathy tested prospective prediction of ophthalmopathy. The approximately 97 discovery patients were randomly divided into training and test sets at a 7:3 ratio. In about six Graves' hyperthyroidism patients, the study also compared T-cell repertoires from thyroid tissue with T-cell repertoires from blood. Following sampling, methimazole starting at 30 mg daily was given to hyperthyroidism patients, and high-dose intravenous methylprednisolone was given to ophthalmopathy patients. TCR Vbeta CDR3 sequencing of some 140 peripheral blood samples (approximately 44 ophthalmopathy, 70 to 85 hyperthyroidism and roughly 17 progressor patients) is reported in the paper. Broader findings and caveats from the paper: No statistical method was used to fix the sample size in advance, and group allocation was not hidden from the investigators. In validation, progression to ophthalmopathy was predicted by the model with nearly 71% sensitivity and 72% to 85% specificity, a median of about 6.8 months before onset. Most expanded thyroid clonotypes (frequency above 0.001) were also detected in blood, suggesting blood repertoires may reflect thyroid immune responses. A model built on a 13 V-J signature distinguished ophthalmopathy from stable hyperthyroidism, reaching 87.88% sensitivity and approximately 83% specificity in cross-validation and 80%/75% in testing.

Stable Graves' hyperthyroidism was defined as no progression to ophthalmopathy during 18 months of follow-up. The hyperthyroidism patients were between 18 and 65 years old and newly diagnosed, with a disease duration of less than 2 months. The study excluded patients with uncontrolled infections, other autoimmune diseases, pregnancy or lactation. Diagnoses relied on clinical symptoms, serum thyroxine and TRAb, thyroid ultrasound and orbital computed tomography. Ficoll-Paque density gradient centrifugation was used to isolate PBMCs from approximately 10 ml of fresh peripheral blood. Total RNA was extracted using Trizol reagent, and RNA quality was assessed on an Agilent 2100 Bioanalyzer. V sheds 1 base and J sheds 5 bases, leaving 11 bases between their ends. The CDR3 has 14 amino acids, counting the end cysteine and phenylalanine. Only CDR3 DNA is held: 42 bases, read in frame from base 1. The TCR beta CDR3 regions were amplified from the RNA transcripts. The first round of RT-PCR for the TCR CDR3 was performed with the HTBI primer set and the Qiagen OneStep RT-PCR kit. Libraries were constructed in a second round of multiplex PCR, after which size selection and purification were performed. Paired-end sequencing of the libraries was performed with 100 bp reads on an Illumina HiSeq2000. As for the original processing: SOAPnuke was used to process the raw data, removing reads that contained adapters or uncalled bases, had a mean Phred below 15, or lacked an exact match to the constant primer or identifier. High-quality paired reads were merged using COPE v1.2.5, and each unique nucleotide sequence was defined as a clonotype. MiTCR v1.1 was used to align clonotypes to the IMGT TRBV, TRBD and TRBJ reference segments. Analysis was restricted to V-J combinations with a frequency above 0.0001, which covered roughly 99% of repertoires. A TCS score was defined as the ratio between F50 (clonal expansion) and ExV (chaos), using BLOSUM62-based TCRdist between CDR3 peptides within each V-J. Welch's t-statistics and random forest reduced roughly 500 V-J features to under 15, which were used in a naive Bayes classifier (R e1071). TCRdb applied fastp at Q25 and MiXCR to the public reads, then kept only in-frame beta chains. Rows with a matching CDR3 protein are joined into one entry that keeps the most common DNA and genes. TCRdb's processing, not the authors', yielded these V and J calls. The sample records a few hundred thousand distinct CDR3 sequences, over 10% of which are singletons. In total, the top ten clones hold 9.2% of the sample.

This clonotype originated in a woman aged 18-29 years with Graves' hyperthyroidism. The chain employs TRBV12-3 or TRBV12-4 and TRBJ1-1; there is no confident call for the D gene. The sequencing input was blood. The DNA sequence follows: TGTGCCAGCAGTTTAGGGGAAGGAGGGACTGAAGCTTTCTTT. Translated, it reads CASSLGEGGTEAFF.